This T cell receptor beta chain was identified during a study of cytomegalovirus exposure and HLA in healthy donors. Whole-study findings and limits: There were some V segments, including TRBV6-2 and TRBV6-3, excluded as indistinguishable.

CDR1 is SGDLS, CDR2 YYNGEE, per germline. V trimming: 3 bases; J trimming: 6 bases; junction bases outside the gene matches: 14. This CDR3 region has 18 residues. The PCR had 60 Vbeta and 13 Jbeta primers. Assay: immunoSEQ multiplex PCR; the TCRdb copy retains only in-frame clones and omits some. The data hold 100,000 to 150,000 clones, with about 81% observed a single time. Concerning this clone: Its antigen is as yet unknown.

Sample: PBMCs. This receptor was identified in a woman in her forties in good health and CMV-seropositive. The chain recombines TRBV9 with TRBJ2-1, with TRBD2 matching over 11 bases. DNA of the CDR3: TGTGCCAGCAGCGGTAGAGGGACTAGCGGAACCCATCCCAATGAGCAGTTCTTC. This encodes CASSGRGTSGTHPNEQFF.